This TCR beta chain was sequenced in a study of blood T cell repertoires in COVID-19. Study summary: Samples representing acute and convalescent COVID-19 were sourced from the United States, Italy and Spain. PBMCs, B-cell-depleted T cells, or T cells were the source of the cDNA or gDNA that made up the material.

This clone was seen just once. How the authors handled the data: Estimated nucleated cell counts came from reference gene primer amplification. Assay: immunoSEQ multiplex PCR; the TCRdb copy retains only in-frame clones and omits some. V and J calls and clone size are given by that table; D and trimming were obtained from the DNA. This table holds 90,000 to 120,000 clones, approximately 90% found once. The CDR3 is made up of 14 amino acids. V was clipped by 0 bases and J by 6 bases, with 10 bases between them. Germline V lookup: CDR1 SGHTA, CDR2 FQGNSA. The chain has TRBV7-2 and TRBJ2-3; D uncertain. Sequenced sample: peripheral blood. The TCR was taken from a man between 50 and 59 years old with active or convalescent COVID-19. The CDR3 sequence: CASSLALTADTQYF. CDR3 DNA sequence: TGTGCCAGCAGCTTAGCGCTGACTGCCGATACGCAGTATTTT.